A single T cell receptor (beta chain) is shown here with its context. The antigen remains unidentified. Primers: 60 Vbeta forward and 13 Jbeta reverse. Using immunoSEQ multiplex PCR, the repertoire was profiled, and TCRdb retains in-frame clones only, with some absent. The table lists some 30,000 clones. This specimen belongs to a study of cytomegalovirus exposure and HLA in healthy donors. Study-wide points: Many donors shared some public TCRs, even though most TCR sequences were rare. Later analysis suggested links between common viral pathogens and several top significant clusters.

Trimming left V 4 bases short and J 0 bases short, with 6 bases between. Germline loops: CDR1 SGHTA, CDR2 FQGNSA. The CDR3 is 13 residues long. The TCR was taken from a woman aged 40 to 49 in good health and CMV-seropositive. The source material was PBMCs. The chain joins TRBV7-2 to TRBJ1-1; D gene ambiguous. CDR3 protein: CASSYQVNTEAFF. CDR3 DNA: TGTGCCAGCAGCTATCAGGTGAACACTGAAGCTTTCTTT.